Listed below are T cell receptor beta chains from one sample, sequenced in a study of blood T cell repertoires in COVID-19. TCRdb keeps only in-frame clones here, not all; method: immunoSEQ multiplex PCR. This table has about 150,000 clones, around 80% appearing once. The sample consisted of peripheral blood. These receptors were collected from a human donor with acute or convalescent COVID-19. The donor label of this sample is uncertain. Both conserved end residues are part of each CDR3. The D gene is left open where the match is weak. Clone size appears in some rows only: once, few, many, or a class for an expanded clone.

.	.	TRBV6-5	TRBJ2-7	CASSLETGEQYF	TGTGCCAGCAGCCTGGAAACAGGGGAGCAGTACTTC
.	.	TRBV3-1/TRBV3-2	TRBJ1-5	CASSHGENYQPQHF	TGTGCCAGCAGCCACGGGGAGAACTATCAGCCCCAGCATTTT
.	.	TRBV6-5	TRBJ1-6	CASSYRRESPLHF	TGTGCCAGCAGTTACCGGAGGGAGTCACCCCTCCACTTT
.	TRBD1	TRBV24-1	TRBJ2-5	CATSDSTGGRAGETQYF	TGTGCCACCAGTGATTCGACAGGGGGCAGAGCTGGGGAGACCCAGTACTTC
.	TRBD2	TRBV27	TRBJ2-7	CASSFWRGNDEQYF	TGTGCCAGCAGTTTTTGGCGGGGGAACGACGAGCAGTACTTC
.	TRBD2	TRBV4-1	TRBJ2-4	CASSQGGLAGTLAKNIQYF	TGCGCCAGCAGCCAAGGGGGACTAGCGGGGACTTTAGCCAAAAACATTCAGTACTTC
.	TRBD1	TRBV10-3	TRBJ2-3	CAISDRDRGGTDTQYF	TGTGCCATCAGTGACCGGGACAGGGGAGGCACAGATACGCAGTATTTT
.	.	TRBV7-9	TRBJ2-7	CASSLVSFSQYYEQYF	TGTGCCAGCAGCTTAGTTTCTTTCTCACAATACTACGAGCAGTACTTC
.	TRBD1	TRBV2	TRBJ2-7	CASRGDRGPWDEQYF	TGTGCCAGCAGGGGGGACAGGGGGCCTTGGGACGAGCAGTACTTC
.	TRBD1	TRBV10-3	TRBJ1-5	CAISGGQGAGQPQHF	TGTGCCATCAGTGGGGGACAGGGGGCAGGGCAGCCCCAGCATTTT
.	TRBD2	TRBV6-2/TRBV6-3	TRBJ2-1	CASSSATSGGINEQFF	TGTGCCAGCAGTTCGGCAACTAGCGGGGGGATCAATGAGCAGTTCTTC
.	.	TRBV18	TRBJ1-2	CASSRGMDYGYTF	TGTGCCAGCTCGCGGGGGATGGACTATGGCTACACCTTC
.	.	TRBV5-1	TRBJ1-2	CASSLDLRSYTF	TGCGCCAGCAGCTTGGACCTACGTAGCTACACCTTC
.	.	TRBV5-1	TRBJ2-2	CASQTQGDTGELFF	TGCGCCAGTCAAACCCAGGGCGACACCGGGGAGCTGTTTTTT
.	.	TRBV2	TRBJ1-1	CASHGGAEAFF	TGTGCCAGCCACGGAGGAGCTGAAGCTTTCTTT
.	.	TRBV4-3	TRBJ1-2	CASSQKRQGGLLGGYTF	TGCGCCAGCAGCCAGAAAAGGCAGGGAGGGCTCCTTGGTGGCTACACCTTC
once	TRBD1	TRBV9	TRBJ1-2	CASSSRSRGLNGYTF	TGTGCCAGCAGCTCCCGTTCCAGGGGGCTAAATGGCTACACCTTC
.	TRBD2	TRBV6-6	TRBJ2-1	CASSQTSGSYNEQFF	TGTGCCAGCAGCCAGACTAGCGGATCCTACAATGAGCAGTTCTTC
.	.	TRBV7-2	TRBJ1-1	CASSLKRGTEAFF	TGTGCCAGCAGCTTGAAAAGGGGAACTGAAGCTTTCTTT
.	TRBD1	TRBV5-1	TRBJ1-2	CASSAWDRGYGYTF	TGCGCCAGCAGCGCATGGGACAGGGGATATGGCTACACCTTC
.	.	TRBV6-6	TRBJ1-1	CASFWEGSTEAFF	TGTGCCAGCTTCTGGGAGGGGAGCACTGAAGCTTTCTTT
.	TRBD1	TRBV27	TRBJ1-2	CASSSRQGYGYTF	TGTGCCAGCAGTTCTAGACAGGGCTATGGCTACACCTTC
.	TRBD1	TRBV4-2	TRBJ1-2	CASSQDRLPVYGYTF	TGTGCCAGCAGCCAGGACAGGTTACCTGTCTATGGCTACACCTTC
.	.	TRBV10-1	TRBJ1-1	CASREGGNTEAFF	TGCGCCAGCAGAGAAGGGGGAAACACTGAAGCTTTCTTT
.	.	TRBV2	TRBJ1-5	CASSTAGGAVQPQHF	TGTGCCAGCAGCACGGCGGGGGGGGCGGTTCAGCCCCAGCATTTT
.	.	TRBV6-2/TRBV6-3	TRBJ2-5	CASSLRVGETQYF	TGTGCCAGCAGTCTCAGGGTAGGAGAGACCCAGTACTTC
.	.	TRBV5-4	TRBJ1-2	CASSLERDYYGYTF	TGTGCCAGCAGCTTGGAGAGGGATTACTATGGCTACACCTTC
few	.	TRBV18	TRBJ1-1	CASSLSRNTEAFF	TGTGCCAGCTCCCTTAGTAGGAACACTGAAGCTTTCTTT
.	.	TRBV30	TRBJ2-7	CAWSGTNYEQYF	TGTGCCTGGAGTGGGACTAACTACGAGCAGTACTTC
.	TRBD1	TRBV19	TRBJ2-7	CASSIQGTGGSGEQYF	TGTGCCAGTAGTATCCAAGGGACAGGAGGTTCAGGGGAGCAGTACTTC
.	TRBD1	TRBV11-2	TRBJ1-2	CASSLDRVDYGYTF	TGTGCCAGCAGCTTGGACAGGGTGGACTATGGCTACACCTTC
.	TRBD1	TRBV7-2	TRBJ2-7	CASSTDRDGAEQYF	TGTGCCAGCAGCACGGACAGGGACGGAGCCGAGCAGTACTTC
.	TRBD1	TRBV4-1	TRBJ1-1	CASSSRQGNTEAFF	TGCGCCAGCAGCTCGCGACAGGGTAACACTGAAGCTTTCTTT
.	TRBD1	TRBV7-8	TRBJ2-7	CASSLMTGMGEQYF	TGTGCCAGCAGCCTGATGACAGGGATGGGCGAGCAGTACTTC
.	.	TRBV5-1	TRBJ1-1	CASSLNMNTEAFF	TGCGCCAGCAGCCTTAACATGAACACTGAAGCTTTCTTT
.	TRBD1	TRBV2	TRBJ2-5	CASSEATGIAYF	TGTGCCAGCAGCGAAGCGACAGGGATAGCGTACTTC
.	TRBD1	TRBV2	TRBJ1-1	CASSPGTGNTEAFF	TGTGCCAGCAGTCCCGGGACAGGGAACACTGAAGCTTTCTTT
.	.	TRBV6-1	TRBJ1-6	CASSEHVGGNSPLHF	TGTGCCAGCAGTGAACATGTAGGGGGAAATTCACCCCTCCACTTT
.	.	TRBV5-4	TRBJ1-4	CASSLGGSPAEKLFF	TGTGCCAGCAGCTTGGGGGGCAGCCCCGCGGAAAAACTGTTTTTT